This T cell receptor beta chain was identified in a study of cytomegalovirus exposure and HLA in healthy donors (dated by TCRdb to between 2016 and 2019). Notes on the research overall: An earlier analysis of several hundred of the donors reported 276 Gb of sequence data and approximately 120 million unique TCR beta sequences obtained from approximately 180 million T cells. An early release that covered some 640 HLA-typed donors contained around 300 gigabases of sequencing data and tens of millions of unique TCR sequences. The genetic ancestry cluster associated with self-reported Caucasian donors included around four fifths of the approximately 400 genotyped donors. The aim of the study was to test whether cataloging public T cell receptors could identify signatures of past pathogen exposure. The study used immunosequencing to profile the T cell repertoires of under 700 subjects and linked those repertoires to cytomegalovirus serostatus. A separate validation cohort of about 110 different subjects was used in addition to the roughly 620-subject first cohort. To predict cytomegalovirus infection status, the study brought together high-throughput TCR immunosequencing, statistical association of individual TCRs with disease status, and machine learning. A later analysis re-examined previously published TCR beta repertoires from 610 or so donors and added high-resolution HLA genotyping to investigate patterns of TCR occurrence. The later analysis used no new phenotypic data to find candidate immune exposures, relying instead on TCR beta sequences and their occurrence across donors. An earlier analysis of nearly 600 of the donors applied high-throughput TCR beta sequencing to assess whether each TCR beta V gene segment acted as functional or pseudogenic. Donor age, sex, ethnicity and CMV serostatus were compiled alongside the repertoire data. A later genetic analysis took genome-wide SNP genotypes for about three fifths of the 666 donors and used that subset as a discovery cohort. All discovery cohort repertoires had been generated using a single sequencing platform. Both class I and class II loci were covered by HLA typing, at four-digit resolution. The number of donors typed differed by locus, with roughly 620-630 for A, B, C, DRB1 and DQB1, 522 for DQA1, 600 to 610 for DPA1, and under 490 for DPB1. About five DR-DQ haplotypes were treated as single units for association and clustering because of strong linkage in the cohort. Among some 400 genotyped donors of the cohort, an average of approximately 200,000 unique TCR beta nucleotide sequences was sequenced per donor, of which about 19% were non-productive. What the research found in general, with its limitations: A cluster of highly shared sequence variants was judged likely to represent a technical artifact of the sequencing pipeline. In a later analysis, several top co-occurrence clusters were reported to appear linked to parvovirus B19, influenza, CMV and Epstein-Barr virus. The classifier was reported to diagnose cytomegalovirus status with high specificity and sensitivity in both the original cohort and the validation cohort. A few of the identified cytomegalovirus-associated TCR beta chains were confirmed in vitro to be specific for cytomegalovirus antigens. Linkage disequilibrium might explain the correlated functional status among segregating V segments, but an unknown experimental factor could not be ruled out. Assigning TCR associations to individual alleles was difficult when HLA alleles, especially DR and DQ, strongly co-occurred. Some IMGT-functional V segments, including TRBV6-2 and TRBV6-3, could not be distinguished by the 87-base-pair reads and were therefore excluded. In a later analysis, most CMV-associated TCR beta chains were found to appear HLA-restricted, with HLA associations seemingly driven largely by CMV exposure. In the study, 150 to 200 TCR beta chains were listed as associated with cytomegalovirus. Some 16 rarely observed V segments, including chromosome 9 orphons, were excluded from the earlier analysis of almost 600 of the donors because counts were too low. According to a later genetic analysis, donors in an Asian-associated ancestry cluster had fewer N-insertions in productive TCRs than the roughly 700-donor mean. In a later genetic analysis, a missense DCLRE1C variant was associated with V-gene and J-gene trimming of TCR beta chains, and the association was replicated in an independent cohort. Only TCR beta chains were sequenced in this cohort, and the absence of alpha or paired-chain data limited detectable features. Across donors, most TCR sequences were observed very rarely, whereas some public TCRs were present in many individuals. Compared with equally common non-associated chains, HLA-associated TCR beta chains in a later analysis were more clonally expanded and had lower generation probabilities. Sequencing depth was assumed to be roughly uniform across donors in the presence/absence analyses, though that assumption may not hold. The authors suggested that the approach could potentially be extended to other disease states and immunological phenotypes. A further reported finding was that TCR beta sequences accurately predicted the HLA-A and HLA-B alleles for most subjects in the first cohort. A later analysis found that TCR association rates varied across HLA loci, with DRB1 alleles showing the most associated TCRs and HLA-C alleles the fewest. Because some donors lacked HLA typing at each locus, the association tests relied only on the typed subset. An earlier analysis of around 500 of the donors showed that most TCR beta V segments appeared in productive rearrangements either about 87% or about 30% of the time, which broadly matched IMGT annotations. CMV serostatus was the only immune exposure information available for the cohort. At a false discovery rate of 0.05, a later analysis linked approximately 18,000 TCR beta sequences to specific HLA alleles.

Trimming at the junction amounts to 4 bases on V and 10 bases on J, and the germline ends lie 16 bases apart. From cysteine to phenylalanine, the CDR3 is 13 amino acids long. The sequence is cut down to CDR3 DNA, 39 bases in frame from base 1. CDR1 and CDR2 (LNHDA, SQIVND) derive from the germline V gene (reference sequence). In total, 666 healthy bone marrow donors made up the cohort. At the time of sampling, every cohort member was nominally healthy, though immune exposures that went unrecorded were likely present. The donor was CMV seronegative and belonged to the group of over 350 seronegative cohort members. Every donor gave a peripheral blood sample, and the peripheral blood mononuclear cells from that sample were used for TCR beta sequencing. The Qiagen DNeasy Blood Extraction Kit was used to extract genomic DNA from the blood cell samples. Receptor amplification or capture employed the immunoSEQ multiplex PCR assay. For the multiplex PCR, a mixture combining 60 forward primers for TCR Vbeta segments and 13 reverse primers for TCR Jbeta segments was used. The CDR3 region of rearranged TCR beta genes was amplified from genomic DNA with a multiplex PCR assay. The amplified TCR beta libraries were sequenced on the Illumina HiSeq System as 87-base-pair reads. As for how the authors treated the data: In a later analysis, around 80 million unique TCR beta chains were counted across the roughly 610 repertoires, and approximately 11 million of these chains were shared by at least two donors. Raw reads were error-corrected and collapsed into unique sequences with a nearest-neighbor algorithm that merged closely related sequences to remove PCR and sequencing errors. V, D and J gene segments were assigned by aligning CDR3 sequences to IMGT reference sequences. For a sequence to be retained, a match of at least six nucleotides to both a V gene segment and a J gene segment was required. A rearrangement was called productive if the CDR3 had no stop codons and remained in frame with V and J, and every other rearrangement was called non-productive. CDR3 was defined by IMGT convention, running from the second conserved V-encoded cysteine to the conserved J-encoded phenylalanine. In an earlier analysis of around 570 of the donors, sequences lacking an unambiguous match to a single V gene segment were excluded. In an earlier analysis of approximately 590 of the donors, a V segment was called functional when productive rearrangements were above 56.7%, and segregating when the standard deviation between donors exceeded 5%. A statistical classification framework was developed to diagnose cytomegalovirus status using the catalog of TCR beta chain sequences. In a later analysis, V and J genes were assigned by comparing TCR nucleotide sequences against IMGT/GENE-DB human TR gene sequences. In a later analysis, CDR3 sequences and most-parsimonious VDJ recombination scenarios were assigned using the TCRdist pipeline. In a later analysis, each TCR beta chain was defined by its CDR3 amino acid sequence together with its V-gene family, and reads without a unique V-gene family were excluded. As a way to deal with suspected cross-contamination and a sequencing artifact, a later analysis dropped nearly 600 nucleotide sequences that were highly shared and had low generation probability. For each public chain, a later analysis derived a clonal expansion index from normalized ranks of inferred template counts within each repertoire. A later analysis computed generation probabilities with a VDJ recombination model fitted to out-of-frame rearrangements, and checked the results against IGoR. A later analysis scored TCR-TCR, TCR-HLA and TCR-CMV co-occurrence with hypergeometric tests, applying a repertoire-size bias correction to TCR pairs. In a later analysis, false discovery rates were estimated by permuting HLA or CMV assignments 20 times. In a later analysis, co-occurring TCRs were grouped using DBSCAN, with TCRdist sequence similarity added in when clustering inside HLA-allele-positive subsets. Co-occurrence clustering excluded repertoires with fewer than 30,000 or more than 120,000 public chains, plus five with anomalous nucleotide sharing. TCRdb holds this immuneACCESS table with in-frame rearrangements only. Some clones are missing; in checked studies, unresolved V genes explain under half, and the rest has no known cause. V, J and clone size are taken as reported in that table, and D and trimming were inferred from the DNA itself. The sample has some 130,000 clones on record. More than 1.5% of the sample is in the top ten clones.

With regard to this clone: Its antigen is currently not known.

The chain is encoded by TRBV19 joined to TRBJ1-1, with the D gene call left open. The TCR sequence derives from a man in his late teens or twenties in good health and CMV-seronegative. The sequenced sample was PBMCs. The DNA reads TGTGCCAGTAGTAACGATGTAGGGAGAGGAGCTTTCTTT. This gives the protein CASSNDVGRGAFF.